These T cell receptor beta chains were read from a single sample in a study of blood T cells in healthy people across ages. TCRdb analysed the 5' RACE reads with MiXCR anew, one entry per CDR3 protein. Found here are about 500,000 distinct CDR3 sequences, approximately 25% of them singletons; the top ten hold under 9%. In addition, the sample was reused for a study of T cells of mothers and their children.

Sequencing was done on a sample of blood. These receptor sequences come from a boy aged 5-17 years in good health. Both conserved end residues are part of each CDR3. A D gene is named only where the DNA matches it firmly. Only part of the rows carry a size: once, few, many, or a class if the clone is expanded.

J gene: TRBJ2-4; D gene: .; clone size: .; V gene: TRBV5-8; CDR3 DNA: TGTGCCAGCAGATTAACAGGGAGCAAAAACATTCAGTACTTC; CDR3 protein: CASRLTGSKNIQYF
J gene: TRBJ2-2; D gene: TRBD2; clone size: .; V gene: TRBV3-1; CDR3 DNA: TGTGCCAGCAGCCAAGACTCCATGGGACTAGCGGGAAACACCGGGGAGCTGTTTTTT; CDR3 protein: CASSQDSMGLAGNTGELFF
J gene: TRBJ2-2; D gene: .; clone size: .; V gene: TRBV20-1; CDR3 DNA: TGCAGTGCTAGAGATGCGGCAGGGACCGGGGAGCTGTTTTTT; CDR3 protein: CSARDAAGTGELFF
J gene: TRBJ2-7; D gene: TRBD2; clone size: .; V gene: TRBV20-1; CDR3 DNA: TGCAGTGCTAGCAGGACTAGCGGAACCTACGAGCAGTACTTC; CDR3 protein: CSASRTSGTYEQYF
J gene: TRBJ2-5; D gene: TRBD2; clone size: .; V gene: TRBV20-1; CDR3 DNA: TGCAGTGCTAGAGATCACCGCCTAGCGGGTCAACAAGAGACCCAGTACTTC; CDR3 protein: CSARDHRLAGQQETQYF
J gene: TRBJ2-1; D gene: .; clone size: .; V gene: TRBV7-2; CDR3 DNA: TGTGCCAGCAGCTTAAGGGCTAGATTCGCCTACAATGAGCAGTTCTTC; CDR3 protein: CASSLRARFAYNEQFF
J gene: TRBJ2-1; D gene: .; clone size: .; V gene: TRBV20-1; CDR3 DNA: TGCAGTGCGCCCTCTAGCGCAGCCTACAATGAGCAGTTCTTC; CDR3 protein: CSAPSSAAYNEQFF
J gene: TRBJ2-7; D gene: TRBD1; clone size: many; V gene: TRBV28; CDR3 DNA: TGTGCCAGCACCCCGGGACAGGGGACCTACGAGCAGTACTTC; CDR3 protein: CASTPGQGTYEQYF
J gene: TRBJ2-7; D gene: TRBD1; clone size: .; V gene: TRBV27; CDR3 DNA: TGTGCCAGCGCGACCGGGACAGGGGGCGGTTACGAGCAGTACTTC; CDR3 protein: CASATGTGGGYEQYF
J gene: TRBJ2-7; D gene: .; clone size: .; V gene: TRBV10-3; CDR3 DNA: TGTGCCATCAGTGAAGGGCCAGCCTACGAGCAGTACTTC; CDR3 protein: CAISEGPAYEQYF
J gene: TRBJ2-1; D gene: .; clone size: few; V gene: TRBV2; CDR3 DNA: TGTGCCAGCAGTGCTGGGCGGGTGAACAATGAGCAGTTCTTC; CDR3 protein: CASSAGRVNNEQFF
J gene: TRBJ2-7; D gene: TRBD2; clone size: few; V gene: TRBV2; CDR3 DNA: TGTGCCAGCACCGAAGGTGGAAGCGGGAAAAAGCAGTACTTC; CDR3 protein: CASTEGGSGKKQYF
J gene: TRBJ1-4; D gene: .; clone size: few; V gene: TRBV28; CDR3 DNA: TGTGCCAGCAGTTTAAATCAGGGAGGCGAAAAACTGTTTTTT; CDR3 protein: CASSLNQGGEKLFF
J gene: TRBJ2-1; D gene: TRBD2; clone size: many; V gene: TRBV6-2/TRBV6-3; CDR3 DNA: TGTGCCAGCAGCCTTCTGATAGCGGGGGGGTACAATGAGCAGTTCTTC; CDR3 protein: CASSLLIAGGYNEQFF
J gene: TRBJ2-2; D gene: .; clone size: .; V gene: TRBV20-1; CDR3 DNA: TGCAGTGCTCAATCAGGGGCGAAGACACCCGGGGAGCTGTTTTTT; CDR3 protein: CSAQSGAKTPGELFF
J gene: TRBJ1-4; D gene: .; clone size: few; V gene: TRBV29-1; CDR3 DNA: TGCAGCGTTGAGTTTGACGGCTCAACTAATGAAAAACTGTTTTTT; CDR3 protein: CSVEFDGSTNEKLFF
J gene: TRBJ2-1; D gene: .; clone size: .; V gene: TRBV6-2/TRBV6-3; CDR3 DNA: TGTGCCAGCAGTCCCGGACCACGAGTAAATGAGCAGTTCTTC; CDR3 protein: CASSPGPRVNEQFF
J gene: TRBJ2-1; D gene: .; clone size: few; V gene: TRBV6-1; CDR3 DNA: TGTGCCAGCAGTGAATACACGTTGAATGAGCAGTTCTTC; CDR3 protein: CASSEYTLNEQFF
J gene: TRBJ2-3; D gene: TRBD1; clone size: .; V gene: TRBV5-1; CDR3 DNA: TGCGCCAGCAGCTTGGGACAGGGGAGTCCAGATACGCAGTATTTT; CDR3 protein: CASSLGQGSPDTQYF
J gene: TRBJ2-1; D gene: .; clone size: few; V gene: TRBV27; CDR3 DNA: TGTGCCAGCAGTTTGGGGCAGGGGAATGTCCATGAGCAGTTCTTC; CDR3 protein: CASSLGQGNVHEQFF
J gene: TRBJ2-5; D gene: .; clone size: few; V gene: TRBV12-3/TRBV12-4; CDR3 DNA: TGTGCCAGCAGTCCTCCCGGGACCCCCCAAGAGACCCAGTACTTC; CDR3 protein: CASSPPGTPQETQYF
J gene: TRBJ2-7; D gene: .; clone size: once; V gene: TRBV6-2/TRBV6-3; CDR3 DNA: TGTACCAGCAGTTTCGGACAGTCCTACGAGCAGTACTTC; CDR3 protein: CTSSFGQSYEQYF
J gene: TRBJ1-2; D gene: TRBD1; clone size: .; V gene: TRBV9; CDR3 DNA: TGTGCCAGCAGCCAGACCGGGACAGGGGCCTGGACTGGTGGCTACACCTTC; CDR3 protein: CASSQTGTGAWTGGYTF
J gene: TRBJ1-6; D gene: TRBD1; clone size: .; V gene: TRBV4-3; CDR3 DNA: TGCGCCAGCAGCCAAGATTTGAGAGGAAGACAGGGTACGAGCTCCTATAATTCACCCCTCCACTTT; CDR3 protein: CASSQDLRGRQGTSSYNSPLHF
J gene: TRBJ2-3; D gene: .; clone size: .; V gene: TRBV20-1; CDR3 DNA: TGCAGTGCTAGAGATCGGCTTTCACCCACAGATACGCAGTATTTT; CDR3 protein: CSARDRLSPTDTQYF
J gene: TRBJ2-1; D gene: TRBD1; clone size: many; V gene: TRBV6-2/TRBV6-3; CDR3 DNA: TGTGCCAGCATCAATCCAGGGGGAGATGAGCAGTTCTTC; CDR3 protein: CASINPGGDEQFF
J gene: TRBJ2-1; D gene: .; clone size: few; V gene: TRBV7-3; CDR3 DNA: TGTGCCAGCAGTTTCTATCCCGGGCGTGAGCAGTTCTTC; CDR3 protein: CASSFYPGREQFF
J gene: TRBJ1-2; D gene: .; clone size: .; V gene: TRBV29-1; CDR3 DNA: TGCAGCGCCCAGGGCCTAGGGAGGTATGGCTACACCTTC; CDR3 protein: CSAQGLGRYGYTF
J gene: TRBJ2-3; D gene: .; clone size: few; V gene: TRBV19; CDR3 DNA: TGTGCCAGTAGTTCCCCCCGGGAGAACGCAGATACGCAGTATTTT; CDR3 protein: CASSSPRENADTQYF
J gene: TRBJ1-1; D gene: .; clone size: few; V gene: TRBV4-2; CDR3 DNA: TGTGCCAGCAGCCAAGATCCGGCAGCGAACACTGAAGCTTTCTTT; CDR3 protein: CASSQDPAANTEAFF
J gene: TRBJ2-7; D gene: .; clone size: few; V gene: TRBV7-2; CDR3 DNA: TGTGCCAGCAACGCGGGGTCCTACGAGCAGTACTTC; CDR3 protein: CASNAGSYEQYF
J gene: TRBJ2-5; D gene: TRBD1; clone size: .; V gene: TRBV7-2; CDR3 DNA: TGTGCCAGCAGCTACCCACAGGGGGAAGAGACCCAGTACTTC; CDR3 protein: CASSYPQGEETQYF
J gene: TRBJ2-1; D gene: .; clone size: .; V gene: TRBV7-2; CDR3 DNA: TGTGCCAGCAGCCCGACCGCGGGACAGAATGAGCAGTTCTTC; CDR3 protein: CASSPTAGQNEQFF
J gene: TRBJ2-5; D gene: TRBD2; clone size: .; V gene: TRBV20-1; CDR3 DNA: TGCAGTGCTAGGTTGGGGGGGTTCCGGTCAGAGACCCAGTACTTC; CDR3 protein: CSARLGGFRSETQYF
J gene: TRBJ1-1; D gene: .; clone size: .; V gene: TRBV6-1; CDR3 DNA: TGTGCCAGCAGTGAGTATACTGGGGACACTGAAGCTTTCTTT; CDR3 protein: CASSEYTGDTEAFF
J gene: TRBJ2-1; D gene: .; clone size: .; V gene: TRBV7-9; CDR3 DNA: TGTGCCAGCAGCTTAGACAGGAACCATGAGCAGTTCTTC; CDR3 protein: CASSLDRNHEQFF
J gene: TRBJ2-1; D gene: TRBD2; clone size: .; V gene: TRBV28; CDR3 DNA: TGTGCCACCGGGACTAGCGGGAGGCTCTCCTACAATGAGCAGTTCTTC; CDR3 protein: CATGTSGRLSYNEQFF
J gene: TRBJ1-4; D gene: .; clone size: many; V gene: TRBV20-1; CDR3 DNA: TGCGCCCCGGGGCAGGGAGGTGAAAAACTGTTTTTT; CDR3 protein: CAPGQGGEKLFF
J gene: TRBJ2-3; D gene: .; clone size: .; V gene: TRBV20-1; CDR3 DNA: TGCAGTGCTAGAGGGGTTAGCACAGATACGCAGTATTTT; CDR3 protein: CSARGVSTDTQYF
J gene: TRBJ2-5; D gene: TRBD2; clone size: .; V gene: TRBV28; CDR3 DNA: TGTGCCAGCAGTGCAGTAGCGGGATCCCTAATAATCCAGTACTTC; CDR3 protein: CASSAVAGSLIIQYF
J gene: TRBJ2-1; D gene: TRBD2; clone size: few; V gene: TRBV10-3; CDR3 DNA: TGTGCCGCCCAGAATAGCGGGGGGCCCTTGAATGGGCAGTTCTTC; CDR3 protein: CAAQNSGGPLNGQFF
J gene: TRBJ1-4; D gene: .; clone size: .; V gene: TRBV5-1; CDR3 DNA: TGCGCCAGCAGCTTACCCGGGACATCCTTCGCAACTAATGAAAAACTGTTTTTT; CDR3 protein: CASSLPGTSFATNEKLFF
J gene: TRBJ2-1; D gene: TRBD2; clone size: .; V gene: TRBV20-1; CDR3 DNA: TGCAGTGCTACCGGGACTAGCGGGACAGGTGAGCAGTTCTTC; CDR3 protein: CSATGTSGTGEQFF
J gene: TRBJ2-7; D gene: TRBD2; clone size: .; V gene: TRBV12-3/TRBV12-4; CDR3 DNA: TGTGCCAGCAGGCAGGGAGGGACCTACGAGCAGTGCTTC; CDR3 protein: CASRQGGTYEQCF
J gene: TRBJ2-7; D gene: .; clone size: .; V gene: TRBV28; CDR3 DNA: TGTGCCAGCAGTTTGCGTACCCAGGGAACCCACGAGCAGTACTTC; CDR3 protein: CASSLRTQGTHEQYF
J gene: TRBJ2-1; D gene: .; clone size: few; V gene: TRBV24-1; CDR3 DNA: TGTGCCACCAGTGTCTTAGGATTCAATGAGCAGTTCTTC; CDR3 protein: CATSVLGFNEQFF
J gene: TRBJ2-1; D gene: .; clone size: few; V gene: TRBV14; CDR3 DNA: TGTGCCAGCAGCCAATCAGAAAGAGCTCGGAACAATGAGCAGTTCTTC; CDR3 protein: CASSQSERARNNEQFF
J gene: TRBJ1-2; D gene: TRBD1; clone size: .; V gene: TRBV19; CDR3 DNA: TGTGCCAGTAGTAAACGTGACAGGGTCGCTGGCTACACCTTC; CDR3 protein: CASSKRDRVAGYTF
J gene: TRBJ2-1; D gene: .; clone size: few; V gene: TRBV20-1; CDR3 DNA: TGCAGTGCTAGAGTCGGGCGGGATGAGCAGTTCTTC; CDR3 protein: CSARVGRDEQFF
J gene: TRBJ2-5; D gene: .; clone size: .; V gene: TRBV4-3; CDR3 DNA: TGCGCCAGCAGCCAAGAACCGGTAACGACCCAGTACTTC; CDR3 protein: CASSQEPVTTQYF
J gene: TRBJ2-3; D gene: .; clone size: .; V gene: TRBV28; CDR3 DNA: TGTGCCAGCAGTTTATTGGACACTAGCACAGATACGCAGTATTTT; CDR3 protein: CASSLLDTSTDTQYF
J gene: TRBJ2-1; D gene: TRBD2; clone size: .; V gene: TRBV7-8; CDR3 DNA: TGTGCCAGCAGCTTACTTCTAGCGGGAGGCGGCCCTCTTGAGCAGTTCTTC; CDR3 protein: CASSLLLAGGGPLEQFF
J gene: TRBJ1-2; D gene: .; clone size: .; V gene: TRBV4-3; CDR3 DNA: TGCGCCAGCAGCCCGGGACATCGAGCTAACTATGGCTACACCTTC; CDR3 protein: CASSPGHRANYGYTF
J gene: TRBJ2-7; D gene: TRBD1; clone size: .; V gene: TRBV7-8; CDR3 DNA: TGTGCCAGCGGCGGACAGGGAGGAAACGAGCAGTACTTC; CDR3 protein: CASGGQGGNEQYF
J gene: TRBJ2-5; D gene: .; clone size: few; V gene: TRBV27; CDR3 DNA: TGTGCCAGCAGTTTCCACAACAGGGCTCCGTACCAAGAGACCCAGTACTTC; CDR3 protein: CASSFHNRAPYQETQYF
J gene: TRBJ1-5; D gene: .; clone size: few; V gene: TRBV24-1; CDR3 DNA: TGTGCCACCAGTGACAGGGTAGGAGGCAATCAGCCCCAGCATTTT; CDR3 protein: CATSDRVGGNQPQHF
J gene: TRBJ1-3; D gene: TRBD1; clone size: few; V gene: TRBV19; CDR3 DNA: TGTGCCAGTAGTAAGACAGGGGTTATGAATTCCTACGGAAACACCATATATTTT; CDR3 protein: CASSKTGVMNSYGNTIYF
J gene: TRBJ2-5; D gene: .; clone size: many; V gene: TRBV7-7; CDR3 DNA: TGTGCTAGCAGCTTAAACGGCATGGGGGTGGCCCAGTACTTC; CDR3 protein: CASSLNGMGVAQYF
J gene: TRBJ2-5; D gene: .; clone size: few; V gene: TRBV28; CDR3 DNA: TGTGCCAGCGTTCCAAGGGGCCGCACCGAAGAGACCCAGTACTTC; CDR3 protein: CASVPRGRTEETQYF